The T cell receptor beta chain described here comes from a study of T cell responses to AZD1222 COVID-19 vaccine. The repertoire was sequenced with immunoSEQ multiplex PCR; TCRdb's copy has only in-frame clones and lacks some. The sample lists 250,000 to 300,000 clones, around 92% occurring once. To note about this clone: Its specificity is not known.

Findings and limits, study-wide: Unmutated regions of variants are reportedly targeted by nearly half of spike-specific TCRs. Seropositive status at baseline applied to only five or six AZD1222 recipients. The CD4 TCRs associated with vaccination extended across spike and predominated at 160-218 and 743-854.

The germline V gene encodes CDR1 LNHDA and CDR2 SQIVND (reference sequence). There are 17 residues in the CDR3. The ends were cut back, 6 bases at V and 2 bases at J, with 20 bases in the middle. This TCR came from an adult who received the AZD1222 COVID-19 vaccine. The V gene is TRBV19, the J gene TRBJ1-5; D remains unclear. This specimen consisted of peripheral blood, obtained 28 days after the second AZD1222 dose. This CDR3 is CASRNRGDLRGNQPQHF. DNA for the CDR3: TGTGCCAGTAGAAATCGGGGAGATCTTAGGGGCAATCAGCCCCAGCATTTT.